These 29 T cell receptor beta chains came from one sample sequenced in a study of cytomegalovirus exposure and HLA in healthy donors. A multiplex PCR was run with 60 Vbeta primers and 13 Jbeta primers. Method: immunoSEQ multiplex PCR; TCRdb's copy keeps in-frame clones and lacks some. Of tens of thousands of clones listed, 90% are singletons. Sequenced material: PBMCs. These receptors came from a young woman in good health and CMV-seronegative.

The chain uses TRBV7-9 and TRBJ1-5; D may be TRBD1 (6 bases). CDR3 length: 14 amino acids. CDR1 SEHNR and CDR2 FQNEAQ come from the germline V gene (reference sequence). Trimming left V 1 base short and J 6 bases short, with 10 bases between. The CDR3 region is CASSLGGLSQPQHF. The DNA for the CDR3 is TGTGCCAGCAGCTTAGGGGGGCTGAGTCAGCCCCAGCATTTT.

The chain joins TRBV6-5 to TRBJ1-2; TRBD1 aligns across 7 bases. Germline trimming cut 7 bases from V and 0 bases from J; bases unmatched to any gene: 5. Germline CDR1 MNHEY, CDR2 SVGAGI. The CDR3 sequence is 14 residues long. CDR3 region: CASKPGTANYGYTF. The CDR3 DNA reads TGTGCCAGCAAACCGGGGACAGCTAACTATGGCTACACCTTC.

The rearrangement links TRBV7-3 to TRBJ2-1, with 14 bases that match TRBD2. This CDR3 comprises 15 residues. Germline loops: CDR1 SGHTA, CDR2 FQGTGA. The ends lost 4 bases at V and 6 bases at J; junction bases unmatched: 2. DNA of the CDR3: TGTGCCAGCAGCTGGGGACTAGCGGGAGTCAATGAGCAGTTCTTC. This gives the protein CASSWGLAGVNEQFF.

This clone has only one observation. The genes are TRBV11-2 and TRBJ2-5, with a tentative D call TRBD2 (5 bases). The CDR3 length is 15 residues. Trimming shortened V by 5 bases and J by 6 bases, and 19 bases separated the two germline ends. Per the germline V gene, CDR1 is SGHAT and CDR2 is FQNNGV. The CDR3 bases are TGTGCCAGCAGCCTCGAGGGCCAAGCTTGGAAGACCCAGTACTTC. This encodes CASSLEGQAWKTQYF.

The V call is TRBV2, the J call TRBJ1-1, with TRBD1 identical over 10 bases. The length of the CDR3 is 13 residues. The germline CDR1 and CDR2 sequences are SNHLY and FYNNEI. The trim removed 7 bases at V and 5 bases at J, leaving 4 bases unmatched. This CDR3 reads CASKDRGFTEAFF. The CDR3 DNA reads as TGTGCCAGCAAGGACAGGGGGTTTACTGAAGCTTTCTTT.

The chain couples TRBV6-5 to TRBJ2-1; TRBD2 might be the D (5 bases). The CDR3 spans 14 residues. Trimming pared 6 bases from V and 10 bases from J, leaving 19 bases between. Germline values: CDR1 MNHEY, CDR2 SVGAGI. The CDR3 is CASRPLASAGEQFF. CDR3 nucleotides: TGTGCCAGCAGGCCGCTGGCGTCGGCGGGCGAGCAGTTCTTC.

The J gene is TRBJ1-1, the V gene TRBV7-2; D is undetermined. The germline V gene has CDR1 SGHTA and CDR2 FQGNSA. Trimming removed 4 bases at V and 1 base at J, with 13 bases between. This CDR3 comprises 15 residues. The CDR3 here is CASSSRPQRNTEAFF. CDR3 bases: TGTGCCAGCAGCTCCAGGCCCCAAAGGAACACTGAAGCTTTCTTT.

The chain couples TRBV29-1 to TRBJ2-7; D is perhaps TRBD2 (7 bases). CDR3 length: 14 residues. Germline CDR1 and CDR2: SQVTM and ANQGSEA. V shed 4 bases and J shed 5 bases, with 18 bases lying between them. CDR3 region: CSVVPGRGGDEQYF. The CDR3 DNA reads TGCAGCGTTGTCCCCGGACGAGGGGGGGACGAGCAGTACTTC.

The chain employs TRBV28 and TRBJ2-2; 8 bases map to TRBD2. The CDR3 extends over 19 amino acids. Germline CDR1 and CDR2: MDHEN and SYDVKM. V was clipped by 3 bases and J by 5 bases; unmatched bases: 17. This CDR3 reads CASSFFVVRSGSQTGELFF. In DNA, the CDR3 is TGTGCCAGCAGTTTCTTCGTTGTGAGAAGCGGGAGTCAAACCGGGGAGCTGTTTTTT.

The V and J genes are TRBV2 and TRBJ2-4; no reliable D call. Germline CDR1 SNHLY, CDR2 FYNNEI. The CDR3 sequence is 17 residues long. Trimming left V 7 bases short and J 0 bases short, with 19 bases between. DNA of the CDR3: TGTGCCAGCATCCCAGGCCGGCAGTTACTAGCCAAAAACATTCAGTACTTC. Encoded protein: CASIPGRQLLAKNIQYF.

This chain connects TRBV27 to TRBJ1-2, with 9 bases identical to TRBD1. The J segment lost 6 bases and the V segment lost 2 bases, leaving 7 bases of the junction unmatched. The CDR3 loop spans 15 amino acids. Germline V lookup: CDR1 MNHEY, CDR2 SMNVEV (reference sequence). The CDR3, as DNA: TGTGCCAGCAGTTTAGTTAGGGGACAGGGTGATGGCTACACCTTC. Translation gives CASSLVRGQGDGYTF.

The chain uses TRBV6-4 and TRBJ2-1; D unclear. This CDR3 has 13 amino acids. Germline lookup yields CDR1 MRHNA and CDR2 SNTAGT. V dropped 5 bases and J dropped 7 bases, with 12 bases sitting between them. CDR3: CASSPGADNEQFF. CDR3 bases: TGTGCCAGCAGTCCCGGTGCGGATAATGAGCAGTTCTTC.

The chain links TRBV6-1 to TRBJ2-3; 7 nucleotides agree with TRBD2. Trimming cost V 7 bases and J 2 bases; bases outside gene matches: 6. The CDR3 loop spans 14 amino acids. Germline-derived CDR1 and CDR2 are MNHNS and SASEGT. The CDR3 DNA is TGTGCCAGCAAAGGACTAGGCGACACAGATACGCAGTATTTT. Its translation is CASKGLGDTDTQYF.

A few counts support this clone. V usage is TRBV19 and J usage is TRBJ2-3; D is unclear. Trimming stripped 6 bases from V and 4 bases from J, with 5 bases between. The CDR3 runs to 11 residues. Germline CDR1 and CDR2: LNHDA and SQIVND (reference sequence). CDR3 DNA: TGTGCCAGTAGCCTATCAGATACGCAGTATTTT. Translation: CASSLSDTQYF.

This clone was picked up a small number of times. CDR3 region: CASSLATDRGIYGYTF. The CDR3, as DNA: TGTGCCAGCAGCTTGGCGACGGACAGGGGGATCTATGGCTACACCTTC. J is TRBJ1-2 and V is TRBV5-5; the match to TRBD1 covers 10 bases. The J segment lost 4 bases and the V segment lost 0 bases, leaving 6 bases of the junction unmatched. The germline V gene encodes CDR1 SGHKS and CDR2 YYEKEE (reference sequence). The CDR3 contains 16 residues.

The V gene is TRBV4-1, the J gene TRBJ1-5; D may be TRBD1 (6 bases). From germline, CDR1 is MGHRA and CDR2 YSYEKL. V was pared by 0 bases and J by 2 bases, with 8 bases between. This CDR3 has 15 residues. CDR3 amino acids: CASSQEYRGNQPQHF. The CDR3 region has the DNA TGCGCCAGCAGCCAAGAGTACAGGGGCAATCAGCCCCAGCATTTT.

The chain carries TRBV7-9 and TRBJ1-5; TRBD1 aligns across 7 bases. Germline CDR1 is SEHNR and CDR2 is FQNEAQ (reference sequence). The CDR3 runs 16 residues. V lost 5 bases to trimming and J lost 4 bases; unmatched junction nucleotides: 11. CDR3 DNA: TGTGCCAGCAGCGAGAGACTCGGACAGGAGAATCAGCCCCAGCATTTT. Amino acids: CASSERLGQENQPQHF.

V is TRBV13 and J is TRBJ2-7; a weak D match, TRBD2 (6 bases). The V gene's germline CDR1 is PRHDT and CDR2 FYEKMQ (reference sequence). Trimming removed 2 bases at V and 4 bases at J, with 9 bases between. This CDR3 comprises 13 residues. The CDR3 DNA sequence: TGTGCCAGCAGCTTATGGGGGGAGTACGAGCAGTACTTC. Encoded protein: CASSLWGEYEQYF.

The V and J genes are TRBV4-2 and TRBJ1-3; D perhaps matches TRBD1 (5 bases). Germline CDR1 and CDR2: LGHNA and YNFKEQ. V lost 4 bases and J 1 base, leaving 14 bases between the germline ends. The CDR3 runs to 16 residues. CDR3 DNA sequence: TGTGCCAGCAGCCTAAGAATGCAGGGATCTGGAAACACCATATATTTT. This gives the protein CASSLRMQGSGNTIYF.

The chain has TRBV5-1 and TRBJ2-1, with D unclear. Germline CDR1 reads SGHRS; CDR2 reads YFSETQ. CDR3 size: 16 residues. The V gene lost 4 bases and the J gene lost 2 bases, with 16 bases spanning the gap. The CDR3 region is CASSPREARTYNEQFF. In DNA, the CDR3 is TGCGCCAGCAGCCCCCGCGAAGCGAGGACCTACAATGAGCAGTTCTTC.

The chain couples TRBV5-1 to TRBJ1-5; D may be TRBD1 (6 bases). V lost 5 bases to trimming and J lost 4 bases, with 10 bases between them. The CDR3 has 13 amino acids. Germline CDR1 SGHRS, CDR2 YFSETQ. The CDR3 DNA follows: TGCGCCAGCAGACTGGACAGTAATCAGCCCCAGCATTTT. It translates to CASRLDSNQPQHF.

The J gene is TRBJ2-5, the V gene TRBV19; 11 bases agree with TRBD2. J lost 2 bases, V lost 5 bases, and 10 bases had no gene match. The length of the CDR3 is 17 residues. Germline lookup yields CDR1 LNHDA and CDR2 SQIVND (reference sequence). The DNA for the CDR3 is TGTGCCAGTAGTGTAAAGGGACTAGCGGTCATACAAGAGACCCAGTACTTC. Its protein product is CASSVKGLAVIQETQYF.

V gene TRBV18 combines with J gene TRBJ2-7, with 8 bases identical to TRBD2. V gave up 2 bases and J gave up 7 bases; unmatched junction bases: 10. This CDR3 has 15 amino acids. Germline V gives CDR1 KGHSH, CDR2 LQKENI. The CDR3 sequence is CASSPASSGSMEQYF. The CDR3 bases are TGTGCCAGCTCACCAGCATCAAGCGGGAGCATGGAGCAGTACTTC.

The chain's CDR3 is CASSTGQAGDEQYF. DNA for the CDR3: TGTGCCAGTAGTACGGGACAGGCCGGAGACGAGCAGTACTTC. The chain couples TRBV19 to TRBJ2-7, with TRBD1 matching over 8 bases. The J segment lost 5 bases and the V segment lost 4 bases, leaving 7 bases of the junction unmatched. The V gene's germline CDR1 is LNHDA and CDR2 SQIVND (reference sequence). This CDR3 comprises 14 residues.

The chain is built from TRBV5-4 and TRBJ2-5; D gene uncertain. The length of the CDR3 is 13 residues. The germline V and J ends were trimmed by 2 bases and 2 bases, with 7 bases remaining between them. CDR1 is SGHNT, CDR2 YYREEE, per germline (reference sequence). CDR3 DNA sequence: TGTGCCAGCAGCTTCGACTCGCAAGAGACCCAGTACTTC. Residues: CASSFDSQETQYF.

The genes are TRBV7-8 and TRBJ2-7; 10 bases agree with TRBD1. Germline assignment: CDR1 SGHVS and CDR2 FQNEAQ. The junction had 4 bases not matched to a gene; V was cut back by 2 bases and J by 0 bases. CDR3 length equals 16 residues. CDR3 residues: CASSLMGQGNSYEQYF. The DNA of the CDR3 is TGTGCCAGCAGCTTAATGGGACAGGGGAACTCCTACGAGCAGTACTTC.

This clone showed up just once. The chain couples TRBV29-1 to TRBJ2-3; D perhaps matches TRBD1 (6 bases). Per the germline V gene, CDR1 is SQVTM and CDR2 is ANQGSEA. V shed 4 bases and J shed 7 bases, with 18 bases lying between them. The CDR3 length is 14 residues. The CDR3 protein is CSVVGYRDQYTQYF. In DNA form, the CDR3 reads TGCAGCGTTGTGGGTTACAGGGACCAATATACGCAGTATTTT.

The V and J genes are TRBV6-1 and TRBJ2-1; the match to TRBD2 covers 11 bases. V lost 6 bases to trimming and J lost 4 bases; unmatched junction nucleotides: 5. Germline lookup yields CDR1 MNHNS and CDR2 SASEGT. CDR3 length: 15 amino acids. The CDR3 here is CASRLAGGVYNEQFF. The CDR3 DNA reads as TGTGCCAGCAGGCTAGCGGGAGGCGTGTACAATGAGCAGTTCTTC.

The count of this clone is one. Here the CDR3 DNA reads TGTGCCAGCAGCGACCGGGACTCAGACTCTGGAAACACCATATATTTT. Its translation is CASSDRDSDSGNTIYF. V is TRBV9 and J is TRBJ1-3, with a possible D match to TRBD1 (5 bases). The germline gives CDR1 SGDLS, CDR2 YYNGEE. Deletions cut 3 bases from V and 0 bases from J, with 13 bases between. This CDR3 is 16 amino acids long.